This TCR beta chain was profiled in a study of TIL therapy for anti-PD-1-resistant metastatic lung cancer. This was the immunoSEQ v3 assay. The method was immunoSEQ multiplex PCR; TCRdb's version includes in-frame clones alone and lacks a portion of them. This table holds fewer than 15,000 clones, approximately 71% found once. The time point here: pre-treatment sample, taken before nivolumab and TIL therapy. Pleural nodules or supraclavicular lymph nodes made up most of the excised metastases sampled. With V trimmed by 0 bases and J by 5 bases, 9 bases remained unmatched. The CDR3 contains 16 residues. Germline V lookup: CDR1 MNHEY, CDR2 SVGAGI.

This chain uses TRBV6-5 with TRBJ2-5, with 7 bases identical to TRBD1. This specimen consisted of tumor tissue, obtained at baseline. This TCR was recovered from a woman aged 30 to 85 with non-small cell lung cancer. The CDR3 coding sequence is TGTGCCAGCAGTTACTCGGGGCAGGGGGTGGGTGAGACCCAGTACTTC. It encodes CASSYSGQGVGETQYF.